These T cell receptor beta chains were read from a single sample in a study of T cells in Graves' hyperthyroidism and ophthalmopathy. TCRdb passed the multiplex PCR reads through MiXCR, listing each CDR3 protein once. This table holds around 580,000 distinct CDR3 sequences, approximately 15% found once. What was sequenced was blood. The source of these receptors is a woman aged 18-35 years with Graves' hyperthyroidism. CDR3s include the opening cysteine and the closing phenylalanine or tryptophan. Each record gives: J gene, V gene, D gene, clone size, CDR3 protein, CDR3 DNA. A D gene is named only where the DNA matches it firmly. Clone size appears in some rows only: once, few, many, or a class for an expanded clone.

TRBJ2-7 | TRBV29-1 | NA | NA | CSVESSGVGYEQYF | TGCAGCGTTGAAAGTTCGGGGGTAGGCTACGAGCAGTACTTC
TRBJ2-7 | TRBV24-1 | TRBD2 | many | CATSDLLAGVHEQYF | TGTGCCACCAGTGATTTGCTAGCGGGAGTGCACGAGCAGTACTTC
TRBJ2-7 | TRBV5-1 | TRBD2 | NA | CASSGGLAKTYEQYF | TGCGCCAGCAGCGGCGGACTAGCGAAAACCTACGAGCAGTACTTC
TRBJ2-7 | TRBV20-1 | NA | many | CSARGDLGVGEQYF | TGCAGTGCTAGAGGGGACCTCGGAGTGGGCGAGCAGTACTTC
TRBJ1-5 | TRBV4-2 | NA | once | CASTNDGQPQHF | TGTGCCAGCACCAATGACGGCCAGCCCCAGCATTTT
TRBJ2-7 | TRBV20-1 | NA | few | CSAREVGRGAYEQYF | TGCAGTGCTAGAGAAGTCGGCAGGGGGGCCTACGAGCAGTACTTC
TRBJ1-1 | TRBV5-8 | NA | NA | CASSLLVSMNTEAFF | TGTGCCAGCAGCTTGCTGGTCAGTATGAACACTGAAGCTTTCTTT
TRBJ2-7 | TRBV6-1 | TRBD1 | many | CASAFSGTGVYEQYF | TGTGCCAGCGCATTTTCCGGGACAGGGGTTTACGAGCAGTACTTC
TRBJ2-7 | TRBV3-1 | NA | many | CASSQERHPAYEQYF | TGTGCCAGCAGCCAAGAGAGGCACCCCGCCTACGAGCAGTACTTC
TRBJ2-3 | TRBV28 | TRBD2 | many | CASRDLREKVSGTDTQYF | TGTGCCAGCCGGGACTTGCGGGAGAAAGTGTCCGGCACAGATACGCAGTATTTT
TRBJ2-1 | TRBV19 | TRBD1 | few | CASSPSDGTGVNEQFF | TGTGCCAGTAGTCCATCCGACGGGACAGGGGTTAATGAGCAGTTCTTC
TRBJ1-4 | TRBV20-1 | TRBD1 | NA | CSARAGGRNEKLFF | TGCAGTGCTAGAGCAGGGGGGAGAAATGAAAAACTGTTTTTT
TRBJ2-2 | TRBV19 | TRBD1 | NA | CASRPNGQGATGELFF | TGTGCCAGTAGGCCAAACGGACAGGGCGCCACCGGGGAGCTGTTTTTT
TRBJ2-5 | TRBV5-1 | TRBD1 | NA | CASEPTGGETQYF | TGCGCCAGCGAACCAACAGGGGGAGAGACCCAGTACTTC
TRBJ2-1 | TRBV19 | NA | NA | CASSTQGGLYNEQFF | TGTGCCAGTAGCACACAGGGAGGATTGTACAATGAGCAGTTCTTC
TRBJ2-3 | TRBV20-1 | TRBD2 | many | CSARDGTSGITDTQYF | TGCAGTGCTAGAGATGGGACTAGCGGGATCACAGATACGCAGTATTTT
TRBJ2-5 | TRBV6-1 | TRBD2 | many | CASSRGGLAGLQETQYF | TGTGCCAGCAGCCGTGGGGGGCTAGCGGGTCTCCAAGAGACCCAGTACTTC
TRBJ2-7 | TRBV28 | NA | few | CASVLRGRIYEQYF | TGTGCCAGCGTTCTTAGAGGACGGATCTACGAGCAGTACTTC
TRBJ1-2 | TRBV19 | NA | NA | CASSTQTAPFNYGYTF | TGTGCCAGTAGTACCCAGACAGCTCCCTTTAACTATGGCTACACCTTC
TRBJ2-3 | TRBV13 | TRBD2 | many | CASSWVLAITDTQYF | TGTGCCAGCAGTTGGGTACTAGCGATCACAGATACGCAGTATTTT
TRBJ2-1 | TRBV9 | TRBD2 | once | CASSVATGGQQFF | TGTGCCAGCAGCGTAGCGACGGGGGGGCAGCAGTTCTTC
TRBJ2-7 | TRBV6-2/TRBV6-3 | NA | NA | CASSYSQGGSYEQYF | TGTGCCAGCAGTTACTCGCAGGGAGGCTCCTACGAGCAGTACTTC
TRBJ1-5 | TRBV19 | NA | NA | CASSIEFINQPQHF | TGTGCCAGTAGTATAGAATTCATTAATCAGCCCCAGCATTTT
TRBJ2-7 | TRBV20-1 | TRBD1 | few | CSATKGLPGTGYSYEQYF | TGCAGTGCTACCAAAGGCCTACCCGGGACAGGCTACTCCTACGAGCAGTACTTC
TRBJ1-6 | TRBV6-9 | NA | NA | CASTLGAHNSPLHF | TGTGCCAGCACCCTGGGCGCTCATAATTCACCCCTCCACTTT
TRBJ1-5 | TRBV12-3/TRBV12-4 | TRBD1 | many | CASSPDRSYNQPQHF | TGTGCCAGCAGTCCGGACAGGTCCTACAATCAGCCCCAGCATTTT
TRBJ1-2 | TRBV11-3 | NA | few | CASSLGAGDLYGYTF | TGTGCCAGCAGCTTAGGGGCAGGGGACCTCTATGGCTACACCTTC
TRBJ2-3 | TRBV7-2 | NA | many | CASSLLRWGAEDTQYF | TGTGCCAGCAGCTTATTACGGTGGGGGGCCGAAGATACGCAGTATTTT
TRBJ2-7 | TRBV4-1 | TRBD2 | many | CASSQVGGSGDEQYF | TGCGCCAGCAGCCAGGTCGGCGGGAGTGGGGACGAGCAGTACTTC
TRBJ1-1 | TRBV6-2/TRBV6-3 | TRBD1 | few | CASIPKDRGVTEAFF | TGTGCCAGCATCCCGAAGGACAGGGGGGTCACTGAAGCTTTCTTT
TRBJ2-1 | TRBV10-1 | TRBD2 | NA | CASSAGLADNEQFF | TGCGCCAGCAGTGCGGGACTAGCGGACAATGAGCAGTTCTTC
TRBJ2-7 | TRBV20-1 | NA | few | CSARTSHYEQYF | TGCAGTGCTAGAACTAGCCATTACGAGCAGTACTTC
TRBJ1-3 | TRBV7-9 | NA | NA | CASLLGAGNTIYF | TGTGCCAGCCTCTTAGGGGCTGGAAACACCATATATTTT
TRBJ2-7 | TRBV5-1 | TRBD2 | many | CASSQTSGSREQYF | TGCGCCAGCAGCCAGACTAGCGGGAGTCGCGAGCAGTACTTC
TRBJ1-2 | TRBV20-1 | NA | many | CSASVSRLSYGYTF | TGCAGTGCTAGCGTCAGCAGGTTGTCCTATGGCTACACCTTC
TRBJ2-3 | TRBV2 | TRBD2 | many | CASSPRSGSSTDTQYF | TGTGCCAGCAGCCCCCGTAGCGGGAGTAGCACAGATACGCAGTATTTT
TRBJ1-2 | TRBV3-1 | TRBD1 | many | CASSPVRTGDGYTF | TGTGCCAGCAGCCCCGTCCGAACAGGGGATGGCTACACCTTC
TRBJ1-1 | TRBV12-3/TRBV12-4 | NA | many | CASSPLGARLNTEAFF | TGTGCCAGCAGTCCGTTGGGGGCCCGTCTGAACACTGAAGCTTTCTTT
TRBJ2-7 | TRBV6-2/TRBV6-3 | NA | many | CASSYSITESSYEQYF | TGTGCCAGCAGTTACTCGATCACGGAGAGCTCCTACGAGCAGTACTTC
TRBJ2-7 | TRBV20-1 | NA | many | CSARAVDSLLYEQYF | TGCAGTGCTAGAGCCGTGGACAGCCTCCTGTACGAGCAGTACTTC
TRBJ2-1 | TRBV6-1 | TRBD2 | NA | CASRGLAGAPSSYNEQFF | TGTGCCAGCAGAGGACTAGCGGGGGCCCCCAGCTCCTACAATGAGCAGTTCTTC
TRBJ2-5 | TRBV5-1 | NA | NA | CASSPHGDQETQYF | TGCGCCAGCAGCCCCCATGGGGACCAAGAGACCCAGTACTTC
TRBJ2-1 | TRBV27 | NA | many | CASSRAGAQKYNEQFF | TGTGCCAGCAGCCGGGCCGGGGCCCAAAAGTACAATGAGCAGTTCTTC
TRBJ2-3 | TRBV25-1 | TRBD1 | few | CASSVDRDSNTDTQYF | TGTGCCAGCAGTGTGGACCGGGACAGCAACACAGATACGCAGTATTTT
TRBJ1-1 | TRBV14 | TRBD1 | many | CASSGTGLGTEAFF | TGTGCCAGCAGTGGGACAGGGTTGGGCACTGAAGCTTTCTTT